The clone carrying this T cell receptor (beta chain) was seen a few times. The antigen is undetermined. V was clipped by 2 bases and J by 11 bases, with 19 bases between them. The CDR3 covers 15 residues. Per the germline V gene, CDR1 is MNHEY and CDR2 is SVGAGI. This sample is drawn from a study of shared clonotypes between healthy human individuals. Study-wide findings and caveats: Researchers sampled blood only, noting tissue repertoires likely differ.

Data came from immunoSEQ multiplex PCR; TCRdb stores just in-frame clones and leaves some out. The table shows 450,000 or so clones, with roughly 80% occurring only once. The receptor was isolated from a woman between 40 and 50 years old in good health. Some clones in this sample may be carry-over from other donors' samples. Material for sequencing was PBMCs. The chain has TRBV6-5 and TRBJ2-1; TRBD2 is a possible D gene (5 bases). CDR3 DNA sequence: TGTGCCAGCAGTTACGAGGCGGGCCTAGGGAAGAAGCAGTTCTTC. This encodes CASSYEAGLGKKQFF.